These T cell receptor beta chains were read from a single sample in a study of T cell repertoires in cytomegalovirus infection. Their antigens remain unidentified. TCRdb passed the reads through MiXCR, listing each CDR3 protein once. This sample has approximately 70,000 distinct CDR3 sequences, with about 23% found just once. Input material: PBMCs, sequenced either directly or after in vitro stimulation (not recorded which). These receptor sequences come from a human donor in good health (CMV status not recorded). Some clones in this sample may be carry-over from other donors' samples. The CDR3 runs from the conserved cysteine through the conserved F or W. Each record gives: D gene, J gene, clone size, V gene, CDR3 protein, CDR3 DNA. The D gene is left open where the match is weak. Not every row has a clone size; where given, it reads once, few, many or a size class.

D: NA; J: TRBJ1-4; size: many; V: TRBV7-2; CDR3: CASSPRSSEKLFF; DNA: TGTGCCAGCAGCCCCCGTAGTAGTGAAAAACTGTTTTTT
D: NA; J: TRBJ1-1; size: few; V: TRBV9; CDR3: CASSALHGGGTEAFF; DNA: TGTGCCAGCAGCGCCCTTCACGGGGGCGGCACTGAAGCTTTCTTT
D: TRBD1; J: TRBJ2-7; size: NA; V: TRBV6-5; CDR3: CASSFRDRGSEQYF; DNA: TGTGCCAGCAGTTTCCGGGACAGGGGCTCCGAGCAGTACTTC
D: TRBD1; J: TRBJ1-2; size: NA; V: TRBV5-1; CDR3: CASSSGQIPGYTF; DNA: TGCGCCAGCAGCTCGGGACAGATTCCGGGCTACACCTTC
D: TRBD2; J: TRBJ2-3; size: few; V: TRBV9; CDR3: CASSGTSRHTDTQYF; DNA: TGTGCCAGCAGCGGGACTAGCCGCCACACAGATACGCAGTATTTT
D: NA; J: TRBJ2-3; size: NA; V: TRBV7-9; CDR3: CASIFNTQYF; DNA: TGTGCCAGCATATTTAATACGCAGTATTTT
D: NA; J: TRBJ2-6; size: NA; V: TRBV18; CDR3: CASSTMLSSGANVLTF; DNA: TGTGCCAGCTCAACCATGCTGAGCTCTGGGGCCAACGTCCTGACTTTC
D: NA; J: TRBJ1-6; size: NA; V: TRBV7-6; CDR3: CASSTSGGSGSPLHF; DNA: TGTGCCAGCAGCACCTCCGGGGGAAGCGGTTCACCCCTCCACTTT
D: TRBD2; J: TRBJ2-1; size: many; V: TRBV4-1; CDR3: CASSPPGGAALRSEQFF; DNA: TGCGCCAGCAGCCCACCGGGAGGGGCGGCTTTGAGGTCCGAGCAGTTCTTC
D: NA; J: TRBJ1-1; size: many; V: TRBV11-3; CDR3: CASSPRTKSMNTEAFF; DNA: TGTGCCAGCAGCCCGAGGACGAAATCAATGAACACTGAAGCTTTCTTT
D: NA; J: TRBJ1-5; size: NA; V: TRBV30; CDR3: CAWSTTGRSNQPQHF; DNA: TGTGCCTGGAGTACAACCGGGAGGAGCAATCAGCCCCAGCATTTT
D: NA; J: TRBJ2-1; size: NA; V: TRBV12-3/TRBV12-4; CDR3: CASSLQPRSYNEQFF; DNA: TGTGCCAGCAGTTTACAGCCCAGGAGCTACAATGAGCAGTTCTTC
D: TRBD1; J: TRBJ1-6; size: many; V: TRBV7-2; CDR3: CASSLSGWTGGNSPLHF; DNA: TGTGCCAGCAGCTTATCCGGTTGGACAGGAGGGAATTCACCCCTCCACTTT
D: NA; J: TRBJ1-1; size: few; V: TRBV7-9; CDR3: CASSLFMNTEAFF; DNA: TGTGCCAGCAGCTTATTTATGAACACTGAAGCTTTCTTT
D: NA; J: TRBJ1-1; size: NA; V: TRBV12-3/TRBV12-4; CDR3: CASSFGGNTEAFF; DNA: TGTGCCAGCAGTTTTGGGGGTAACACTGAAGCTTTCTTT
D: NA; J: TRBJ1-4; size: NA; V: TRBV6-6; CDR3: CASSANDLGTLLFF; DNA: TGTGCCAGCAGCGCCAACGACCTCGGGACACTTCTGTTTTTT
D: TRBD2; J: TRBJ2-7; size: once; V: TRBV7-9; CDR3: CANSRLAGDEQYF; DNA: TGTGCCAACAGTCGGCTAGCGGGAGACGAGCAGTACTTC
D: TRBD2; J: TRBJ2-3; size: NA; V: TRBV7-2; CDR3: CATALAGPMRQYF; DNA: TGTGCCACCGCCTTAGCGGGGCCCATGCGGCAGTATTTT
D: NA; J: TRBJ2-3; size: NA; V: TRBV7-3; CDR3: CASSRRATDTQYF; DNA: TGTGCCAGCAGCAGACGGGCCACAGATACGCAGTATTTT
D: TRBD2; J: TRBJ2-1; size: few; V: TRBV12-5; CDR3: CASGSLAGETYNEQFF; DNA: TGTGCTAGTGGTTCCTTAGCGGGAGAAACCTACAATGAGCAGTTCTTC
D: TRBD1; J: TRBJ1-4; size: NA; V: TRBV4-3; CDR3: CASSQDKAGGVREEKLFF; DNA: TGCGCCAGCAGCCAAGATAAGGCAGGGGGGGTGCGGGAAGAAAAACTGTTTTTT
D: NA; J: TRBJ2-4; size: NA; V: TRBV19; CDR3: CASSIPPRIRDKNIQYF; DNA: TGTGCCAGTAGTATACCGCCGCGAATTAGAGACAAAAACATTCAGTACTTC